These 30 T cell receptor beta chains came from one sample sequenced in a study of T cells in Graves' hyperthyroidism and ophthalmopathy. The TCR beta CDR3 regions underwent amplification using RNA transcripts as the source. An initial round of RT-PCR targeting the TCR CDR3 relied on the HTBI primer set. TCRdb reprocessed the multiplex PCR reads via MiXCR and lists one record per CDR3 protein. The top ten clones hold 6.5% to 10% of a sample with around 290,000 distinct CDR3 sequences, more than 10% of them seen once. Sequencing was carried out using blood. The receptors stem from a woman in her thirties with Graves' hyperthyroidism that later progressed to Graves' ophthalmopathy.

V is TRBV27 and J is TRBJ2-5, with D unclear. The germline V gene has CDR1 MNHEY and CDR2 SMNVEV (reference sequence). V was cut by 2 bases and J by 3 bases, with 10 bases left in between. The CDR3 consists of 14 residues. CDR3 sequence: CASSLLGSEETQYF. In DNA, the CDR3 is TGTGCCAGCAGTTTACTGGGGTCCGAAGAGACCCAGTACTTC.

The table lists this clonotype with many counts. The chain has TRBV12-3 or TRBV12-4 and TRBJ2-7, with TRBD2 identical over 14 bases. Trimming took 6 bases from V and 4 from J; bases not matched to a gene: 8. The CDR3 has 16 residues. CDR3 loop: CASSPGTSGSGYEQYF. Here the CDR3 DNA reads TGTGCCAGCAGCCCTGGGACTAGCGGGAGTGGATACGAGCAGTACTTC.

V usage is TRBV4-2 and J usage is TRBJ1-4; D might be TRBD1 (6 bases). Per germline, CDR1 LGHNA and CDR2 YNFKEQ. V shed 6 bases and J shed 7 bases, with 15 bases lying between them. The CDR3 sequence is 14 residues long. The CDR3 spells CASRGGDIGEKLFF. CDR3 sequence (DNA): TGTGCCAGCAGGGGGGGGGACATTGGTGAAAAACTGTTTTTT.

This chain's CDR3 is CASSRMVLLVETQYF. In nucleotides, the CDR3 is TGTGCCAGCAGCCGTATGGTTCTGCTTGTGGAGACCCAGTACTTC. The genes are TRBV10-3 and TRBJ2-5; D unresolved. Trimming stripped 10 bases from V and 5 bases from J, with 23 bases between. Germline CDR1 ENHRY, CDR2 SYGVKD. The CDR3 runs to 15 residues.

Many counts were recorded for this clonotype. This chain connects TRBV7-9 to TRBJ2-5, with D hard to call. From germline, CDR1 is SEHNR and CDR2 FQNEAQ (reference sequence). Trimming left V 5 bases short and J 1 base short, with 14 bases between. The length of the CDR3 is 15 residues. CDR3: CASSRADSFQETQYF. DNA of the CDR3: TGTGCCAGCAGCCGTGCCGACTCGTTCCAAGAGACCCAGTACTTC.

This clonotype has more than one count but fewer than ten. The chain uses TRBV27 and TRBJ2-7; 9 nucleotides agree with TRBD1. Trimming at V came to 5 bases and at J to 4 bases, leaving 12 bases not matched to a gene. The CDR3 is 16 amino acids. Germline V lookup: CDR1 MNHEY, CDR2 SMNVEV (reference sequence). The CDR3 DNA reads TGTGCCAGCAGTATAGGACAGGGGTTTATTAAATACGAGCAGTACTTC. Translation gives CASSIGQGFIKYEQYF.

At least ten counts were recorded for this clonotype. V gene TRBV6-1 combines with J gene TRBJ1-1; D unclear. Germline V gene lookup returns CDR1 MNHNS and CDR2 SASEGT. V was cut by 3 bases and J by 1 base, with 9 bases left in between. The CDR3 is 14 residues long. CDR3 sequence (DNA): TGTGCCAGCAGTGAGATAGGACCGAACACTGAAGCTTTCTTT. Amino acid sequence: CASSEIGPNTEAFF.

The chain is built from TRBV7-6 and TRBJ2-1; possibly TRBD1 for D (6 bases). Trimming pared 1 base from V and 6 bases from J, leaving 13 bases between. The CDR3 covers 15 residues. From germline, CDR1 is SGHVS and CDR2 FNYEAQ. The CDR3 region has the DNA TGTGCCAGCAGCTTAGTTGGGGGCGACATCAATGAGCAGTTCTTC. Its protein product is CASSLVGGDINEQFF.

This clonotype was counted many times. The genes are TRBV28 and TRBJ2-3; 7 nucleotides line up with TRBD1. This CDR3 spans 13 amino acids. The ends lost 4 bases at V and 6 bases at J; junction bases unmatched: 4. Germline assignment: CDR1 MDHEN and CDR2 SYDVKM. This CDR3 is CASSSLQGDTQYF. The CDR3 DNA reads as TGTGCCAGCAGTTCCCTACAGGGGGATACGCAGTATTTT.

This clonotype was seen many times. Here the CDR3 reads CASDHGGTYNEQFF. CDR3 nucleotides: TGTGCCAGTGATCATGGGGGAACCTACAATGAGCAGTTCTTC. The gene calls are TRBV7-8 and TRBJ2-1, with D perhaps assigned TRBD1 or TRBD2 (5 bases each). The germline CDR1 and CDR2 sequences are SGHVS and FQNEAQ. CDR3 length equals 14 residues. The V end lost 9 bases, the J end lost 2 bases, and 14 bases lay between the germline ends.

Only a few counts were recorded for this clonotype. CDR3 sequence: CASSWNRGNTEAFF. The CDR3 DNA reads TGTGCCAGCAGTTGGAACAGGGGGAACACTGAAGCTTTCTTT. The gene calls are TRBV6-1 and TRBJ1-1; 7 positions match TRBD1. This CDR3 region has 14 residues. Germline V gene lookup returns CDR1 MNHNS and CDR2 SASEGT. The trim removed 5 bases at V and 1 base at J, leaving 4 bases unmatched.

There are many counts of this clonotype. The genes are TRBV12-3 or TRBV12-4 and TRBJ1-5; D gene unclear. The CDR3 consists of 17 residues. The V end was cut by 3 bases, the J end by 0 bases, with 15 bases between. The CDR3 sequence: CASSFIVRIDSNQPQHF. The CDR3 bases are TGTGCCAGCAGTTTTATTGTGCGGATAGATAGCAATCAGCCCCAGCATTTT.

The rearrangement joins TRBV29-1 to TRBJ2-1, with TRBD1 matching 7 bases. V was pared by 0 bases and J by 0 bases, with 5 bases of the junction left unmatched. The CDR3 length is 16 residues. Germline V gene lookup returns CDR1 SQVTM and CDR2 ANQGSEA. The CDR3 region is CSVEDRTGSSYNEQFF. The CDR3 DNA reads TGCAGCGTTGAAGATCGGACAGGAAGCTCCTACAATGAGCAGTTCTTC.

This clonotype was detected ten times or more. The gene calls are TRBV20-1 and TRBJ2-7; 13 bases line up with TRBD2. The V gene's germline CDR1 is DFQATT and CDR2 SNEGSKA (reference sequence). There are 16 residues in the CDR3. The V and J ends lost 1 base and 2 bases, in that order; junction bases with no gene match: 5. CDR3 loop: CSARGTSGSDAYEQYF. The CDR3 DNA sequence: TGCAGTGCTAGAGGGACTAGCGGGAGCGACGCCTACGAGCAGTACTTC.

This chain joins TRBV29-1 and TRBJ1-2, with 9 positions matching TRBD1. This CDR3 spans 14 amino acids. Looked up from germline, CDR1 is SQVTM and CDR2 is ANQGSEA. Trimming took 4 bases from V and 4 from J; bases not matched to a gene: 7. CDR3 DNA sequence: TGCAGCGTTGTGGGGACAGGGTGGTCCTATGGCTACACCTTC. It codes for CSVVGTGWSYGYTF.

This clonotype was seen repeatedly, ten times or more. The J gene is TRBJ1-4, the V gene TRBV28, with a possible D match to TRBD1 (6 bases). V lost 5 bases to trimming and J lost 4 bases, with 14 bases between them. In germline, CDR1 is MDHEN, CDR2 SYDVKM. This CDR3 region has 15 residues. CDR3 nucleotide sequence: TGTGCCAGCAGTGGGGGGGGCACCGGTAATGAAAAACTGTTTTTT. This gives the protein CASSGGGTGNEKLFF.

The chain uses TRBV9 and TRBJ2-5; 7 bases are shared with TRBD2. Germline loops: CDR1 SGDLS, CDR2 YYNGEE. J gave up 5 bases and V 4 bases, and 8 bases lay outside the gene matches. The CDR3 has 14 amino acids. The CDR3 DNA reads TGTGCCAGCAGCTACGGACTAGTTGATGAGACCCAGTACTTC. Protein product: CASSYGLVDETQYF. Using reference TRBV9 and TRBJ2-5 for the parts outside the CDR3, the full variable domain is DSGVTQTPKHLITATGQRVTLRCSPRSGDLSVYWYQQSLDQGLQFLIQYYNGEERAKGNILERFSAQQFPDLHSELNLSSLELGDSALYFCASSYGLVDETQYFGPGTRLLVL.

This clonotype appeared many times. The chain employs TRBV30 and TRBJ2-1; D unresolved. CDR1 is GTSNPN and CDR2 is SVGIG in the germline V gene (reference sequence). The CDR3 runs to 11 residues. The germline V and J ends were trimmed by 3 bases and 4 bases, with 4 bases remaining between them. The CDR3 DNA reads TGTGCCTGGAGGGGGTACAATGAGCAGTTCTTC. This sequence encodes CAWRGYNEQFF.

This clonotype showed up just a few times. This chain connects TRBV13 to TRBJ2-7; D unclear. Trimming took 1 base from V and 3 from J, leaving 4 bases between them. Germline assignment: CDR1 PRHDT and CDR2 FYEKMQ (reference sequence). This CDR3 is built from 12 residues. CDR3 sequence reads: CASSLVNYEQYF. The CDR3 DNA is TGTGCCAGCAGCTTAGTTAACTACGAGCAGTACTTC.

This clonotype has a count of ten or more. The chain uses TRBV7-2 and TRBJ2-7; unclear D gene. CDR1 and CDR2 (germline): SGHTA, FQGNSA. Trimming pared 0 bases from V and 4 bases from J, leaving 7 bases between. The CDR3 consists of 13 residues. The CDR3 coding sequence is TGTGCCAGCAGCTTAGCGCTGGGGTACGAGCAGTACTTC. This translates into CASSLALGYEQYF.

The V and J genes are TRBV7-3 and TRBJ1-5; 7 bases are a match to TRBD1. The germline V gene has CDR1 SGHTA and CDR2 FQGTGA. This CDR3 spans 18 amino acids. V trimming: 5 bases; J trimming: 5 bases; junction bases outside the gene matches: 18. The CDR3 region has the DNA TGTGCCAGCAGCCTCAGGGGGAGAGGACAGGTAAGTCATCAGCCCCAGCATTTT. The encoded protein is CASSLRGRGQVSHQPQHF.

This clonotype was observed many times. The genes are TRBV6-1 and TRBJ1-6, with D uncertain. Trimming pared 4 bases from V and 3 bases from J, leaving 4 bases between. This CDR3 has 13 amino acids. Germline V lookup: CDR1 MNHNS, CDR2 SASEGT. For the CDR3, the DNA is TGTGCCAGCAGTGGGGACTATAATTCACCCCTCCACTTT. This translates into CASSGDYNSPLHF.

The chain combines TRBV11-2 with TRBJ2-2; possible D gene TRBD2, 5 bases. V lost 4 bases, J lost 6 bases, and 12 bases lay in between. The CDR3 loop spans 14 amino acids. Germline V gives CDR1 SGHAT, CDR2 FQNNGV. The chain's CDR3 is CASSSEEEAGELFF. The CDR3 region has the DNA TGTGCCAGCAGCTCCGAAGAGGAGGCCGGGGAGCTGTTTTTT.

Notes on this clonotype: Possible read error: a much larger clone is one base away. The chain uses TRBV12-3 or TRBV12-4 and TRBJ1-1, with D hard to call. The V gene lost 8 bases and the J gene lost 1 base, with 11 bases spanning the gap. The CDR3 extends over 13 amino acids. CDR3 loop: CASRPGPNTEAFF. CDR3 sequence (DNA): TGTGCCAGCCGACCCGGGCCGAACACTGAAGCTTTCTTT.

J is TRBJ2-1 and V is TRBV15; D gene unclear. In germline, CDR1 is LNHNV, CDR2 YYDKDF (reference sequence). V was cut by 2 bases and J by 10 bases, with 9 bases left in between. CDR3 length equals 12 residues. CDR3 in amino acids: CATSRSRDEQFF. The CDR3 DNA follows: TGTGCCACCAGCAGATCCCGAGACGAGCAGTTCTTC.

This clonotype has more than one count but fewer than ten. A much larger clone lies one base from this, so it may be a read error. The CDR3 coding sequence is TGTGCCAGCAGCTACCGGACAACTAGCACAGGTACGCAGTATTTT. Encoded protein: CASSYRTTSTGTQYF. The rearrangement joins TRBV11-2 to TRBJ2-3; tentative D call: TRBD2 (6 bases). From germline, CDR1 is SGHAT and CDR2 FQNNGV. There are 15 residues in the CDR3.

This clonotype was counted a few times. The chain joins TRBV6-1 to TRBJ2-7; a weak D match, TRBD1 (5 bases). The CDR3 loop spans 15 amino acids. Germline CDR1 MNHNS, CDR2 SASEGT. The ends were cut back, 2 bases at V and 6 bases at J, with 17 bases in the middle. The CDR3 spells CASSEQGRFSFEQYF. The CDR3 region has the DNA TGTGCCAGCAGTGAACAGGGTCGTTTCTCTTTCGAGCAGTACTTC.

In its sample, this clonotype was seen many times. The J gene is TRBJ2-1, the V gene TRBV7-6; TRBD2 agrees at 7 bases. Unmatched junction bases numbered 11, after V lost 5 bases and J lost 7 bases. Germline CDR1 SGHVS, CDR2 FNYEAQ. The CDR3 spans 15 residues. CDR3 nucleotides: TGTGCCAGCAGCCCCCTCGGCGGGAGTAGGAATGAGCAGTTCTTC. Amino acids: CASSPLGGSRNEQFF. The full variable domain, completed using reference TRBV7-6 and TRBJ2-1, is GAGVSQSPRYKVTKRGQDVALRCDPISGHVSLYWYRQALGQGPEFLTYFNYEAQQDKSGLPNDRFSAERPEGSISTLTIQRTEQRDSAMYRCASSPLGGSRNEQFFGPGTRLTVL.

This clonotype came up many times. CDR3 DNA: TGCGCCAGCACCGCTAGGACTAGCGGGAGCACTGAGCAGTTCTTC. Translating gives CASTARTSGSTEQFF. The genes are TRBV5-1 and TRBJ2-1; 13 bases agree with TRBD2. This CDR3 region has 15 residues. V lost 6 bases to trimming and J lost 9 bases; unmatched junction nucleotides: 9. CDR1 SGHRS and CDR2 YFSETQ come from the germline V gene.

This clonotype was counted at least ten times. The V call is TRBV6-2 or TRBV6-3, the J call TRBJ2-1, with 10 nucleotides matching TRBD2. CDR1 MNHEY and CDR2 SVGEGT come from the germline V gene. V was pared by 2 bases and J by 8 bases, with 12 bases of the junction left unmatched. The CDR3 runs 17 residues. The DNA of the CDR3 is TGTGCCAGCAGTTACGGTAGGCTAGCGGGAGACTTGGATGAGCAGTTCTTC. Translating gives CASSYGRLAGDLDEQFF.